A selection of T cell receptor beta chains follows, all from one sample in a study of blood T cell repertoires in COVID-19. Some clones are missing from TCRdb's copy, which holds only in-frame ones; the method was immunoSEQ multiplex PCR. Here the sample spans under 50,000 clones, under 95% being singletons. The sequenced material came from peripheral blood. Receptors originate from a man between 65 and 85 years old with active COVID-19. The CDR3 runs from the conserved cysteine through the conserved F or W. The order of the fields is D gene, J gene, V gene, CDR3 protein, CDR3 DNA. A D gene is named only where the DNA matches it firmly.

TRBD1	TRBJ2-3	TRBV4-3	CASSQEWDRVLDTQYF	TGCGCCAGCAGCCAAGAATGGGACAGGGTTCTAGATACGCAGTATTTT
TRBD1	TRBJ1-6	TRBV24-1	CAPNLDRANSPLHF	TGTGCCCCAAACTTGGACAGGGCCAATTCACCCCTCCACTTT
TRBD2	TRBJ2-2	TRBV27	CASSLGLAGASRTGELFF	TGTGCCAGCAGTTTGGGACTAGCGGGGGCCTCGAGGACCGGGGAGCTGTTTTTT
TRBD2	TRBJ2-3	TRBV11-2	CASSLGLAGGQDTQYF	TGTGCCAGCAGCTTAGGACTAGCGGGGGGCCAGGATACGCAGTATTTT
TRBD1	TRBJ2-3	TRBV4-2	CASSQDRGQGGTDTQYF	TGTGCCAGCAGCCAAGATCGAGGACAGGGTGGCACAGATACGCAGTATTTT
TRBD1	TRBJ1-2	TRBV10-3	CAISGGGRGHGYTF	TGTGCCATCAGTGGAGGGGGCAGGGGGCATGGCTACACCTTC
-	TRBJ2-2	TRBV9	CASSPEALSGELFF	TGTGCCAGCAGCCCGGAGGCCCTATCGGGGGAGCTGTTTTTT
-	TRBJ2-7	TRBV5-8	CASSLGLRSYEQYF	TGTGCCAGCAGCTTGGGACTGAGGTCCTACGAGCAGTACTTC
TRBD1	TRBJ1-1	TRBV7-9	CASSYDRGRTEAFF	TGTGCCAGCAGTTACGACAGGGGGCGGACTGAAGCTTTCTTT
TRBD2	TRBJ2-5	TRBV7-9	CASTSSGGGETQYF	TGTGCCAGCACGTCTAGCGGGGGAGGAGAGACCCAGTACTTC